These 7 T cell receptor beta chains came from one sample sequenced in a study of blood T cell repertoires in COVID-19. The method was immunoSEQ multiplex PCR; TCRdb's version includes in-frame clones alone and lacks a portion of them. The sample records more than 95,000 clones, roughly nine tenths being singletons. Sequenced sample: peripheral blood. These TCRs come from a human donor in a cohort sampled during active COVID-19.

The CDR3 bases are TGTGCCAGCAGCTTGGGGGACAGGAATCAGCCCCAGCATTTT. It specifies CASSLGDRNQPQHF. This rearrangement joins TRBV5-6 to TRBJ1-5; 8 nucleotides match TRBD1. V shed 0 bases and J 4 bases; nucleotides not matched to a gene: 0. In germline, CDR1 is SGHDT, CDR2 YYEEEE. The CDR3 length is 14 residues.

The rearrangement joins TRBV4-1 to TRBJ2-5; perhaps TRBD2 as D (7 bases). V lost 3 bases and J lost 5, with 16 bases in between. This CDR3 spans 15 amino acids. The germline V gene has CDR1 MGHRA and CDR2 YSYEKL. The CDR3 loop is CASSHEGRGPETQYF. CDR3 sequence (DNA): TGCGCCAGCAGCCATGAGGGGCGGGGGCCGGAGACCCAGTACTTC.

This rearrangement joins TRBV9 to TRBJ1-1, with a weak D call TRBD1 (5 bases). The length of the CDR3 is 14 residues. The V gene's germline CDR1 is SGDLS and CDR2 YYNGEE. Trimming removed 0 bases at V and 6 bases at J, with 12 bases between. CDR3 DNA: TGTGCCAGCAGCGTAGCTCCCGTCAGGGCTGAAGCTTTCTTT. This sequence encodes CASSVAPVRAEAFF.

The rearrangement links TRBV7-8 to TRBJ2-7; D is uncertain. The CDR3 has 15 amino acids. The ends were cut back, 7 bases at V and 1 base at J, with 17 bases in the middle. Germline V CDR1 and CDR2: SGHVS, FQNEAQ. CDR3 sequence: CASNSGDGLSYEQYF. CDR3 nucleotides: TGTGCCAGCAACTCGGGTGACGGATTATCCTACGAGCAGTACTTC.

With regard to this clone: The junction differs from germline at one of its ends, possibly a read error. The same CDR3 can be traced to other DNA sequences in this sample. The genes are TRBV27 and TRBJ2-2; unclear D gene. Germline V lookup: CDR1 MNHEY, CDR2 SMNVEV (reference sequence). This CDR3 contains 15 residues. CDR3 in DNA: TGCGCCAGCAGTTTAGGGCTATCGAACACCGGGGAGCTGTTTTTT. Its translation is CASSLGLSNTGELFF.

The gene calls are TRBV19 and TRBJ2-3, with a weak D call TRBD1 (6 bases). Germline V CDR1 and CDR2: LNHDA, SQIVND (reference sequence). V dropped 7 bases and J dropped 0 bases, with 14 bases sitting between them. The CDR3 is 15 residues long. CDR3 in amino acids: CASTPDRRSTDTQYF. DNA of the CDR3: TGTGCCAGTACCCCGGACAGAAGAAGCACAGATACGCAGTATTTT.

This rearrangement joins TRBV7-2 to TRBJ1-1; a possible D gene is TRBD1 (5 bases). The ends were cut back, 1 base at V and 3 bases at J, with 9 bases in the middle. The CDR3 totals 14 residues. The germline CDR1 and CDR2 sequences are SGHTA and FQGNSA. The CDR3 DNA reads as TGTGCCAGCAGCTTAGTCGGAGGGGACACTGAAGCTTTCTTT. This translates into CASSLVGGDTEAFF.